This T cell receptor beta chain was obtained from a study of blood T cell repertoires in COVID-19. CDR1 is MNHEY, CDR2 SMNVEV, per germline (reference sequence). The germline V and J ends were trimmed by 4 bases and 0 bases, with 10 bases remaining between them. This CDR3 has 15 residues. Produced via immunoSEQ multiplex PCR; TCRdb's table is partial and in-frame only. Among about 240,000 clones listed, around four fifths were seen once. V gene TRBV27 combines with J gene TRBJ1-5, with no clear D. This TCR was recovered from a man aged 30 to 39 who had recovered from COVID-19. Input material: peripheral blood. The CDR3 DNA reads TGTGCCAGCAGTTCGCTCCGGTATAGCAATCAGCCCCAGCATTTT. The encoded protein is CASSSLRYSNQPQHF.